This T cell receptor (beta chain) was captured in a study of T cells after yellow fever vaccination. Study observations and caveats: Most clones from primary vaccination resurfaced after the booster (approximately 97% CD4, over 85% CD8).

In regard to this clonotype: What it binds is not known.

Germline CDR1 reads DFQATT; CDR2 reads SNEGSKA (reference sequence). V lost 5 bases, J lost 1 base, and 9 bases stayed unmatched. The CDR3 consists of 15 residues. TCRdb redid the calling of the 5' RACE reads with MiXCR, one entry per CDR3 protein. This sample carries about 320,000 distinct CDR3 sequences, 4% to 5.5% of them seen once, and the ten largest clones take approximately 20%. The input for sequencing was PBMCs, taken 15 days after the yellow fever booster vaccination. The chain combines TRBV20-1 with TRBJ1-2; 8 bases align to TRBD1. This clonotype was sampled from a young man who received the YFV17D yellow fever vaccine. The CDR3 spells CSAQRQDRVNYGYTF. CDR3 bases: TGCAGTGCTCAGAGGCAGGACAGGGTTAACTATGGCTACACCTTC.